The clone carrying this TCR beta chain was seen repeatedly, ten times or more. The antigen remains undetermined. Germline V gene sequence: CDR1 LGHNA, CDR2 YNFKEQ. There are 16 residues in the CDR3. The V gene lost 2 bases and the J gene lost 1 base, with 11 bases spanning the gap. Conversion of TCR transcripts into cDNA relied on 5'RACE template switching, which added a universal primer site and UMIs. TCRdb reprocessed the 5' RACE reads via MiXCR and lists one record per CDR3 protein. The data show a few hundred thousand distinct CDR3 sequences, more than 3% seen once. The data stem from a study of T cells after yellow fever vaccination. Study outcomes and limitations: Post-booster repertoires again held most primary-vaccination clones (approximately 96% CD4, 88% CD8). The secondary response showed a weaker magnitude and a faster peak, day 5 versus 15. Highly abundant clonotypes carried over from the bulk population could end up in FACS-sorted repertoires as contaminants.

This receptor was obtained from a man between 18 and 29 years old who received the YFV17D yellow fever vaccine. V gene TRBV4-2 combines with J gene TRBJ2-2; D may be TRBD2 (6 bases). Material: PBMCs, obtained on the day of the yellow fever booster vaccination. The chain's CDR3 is CASSQWDWKNTGELFF. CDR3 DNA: TGTGCCAGCAGCCAATGGGACTGGAAGAACACCGGGGAGCTGTTTTTT.